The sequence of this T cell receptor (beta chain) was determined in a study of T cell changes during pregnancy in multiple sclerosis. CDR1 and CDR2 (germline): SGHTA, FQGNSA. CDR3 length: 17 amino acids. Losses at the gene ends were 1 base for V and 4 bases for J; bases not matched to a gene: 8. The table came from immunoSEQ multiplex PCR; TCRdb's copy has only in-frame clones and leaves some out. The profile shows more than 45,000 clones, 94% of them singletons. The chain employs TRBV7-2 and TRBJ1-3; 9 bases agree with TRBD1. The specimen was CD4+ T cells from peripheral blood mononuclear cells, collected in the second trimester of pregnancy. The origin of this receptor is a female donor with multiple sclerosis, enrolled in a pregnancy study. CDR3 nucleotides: TGTGCCAGCAGCTTAGTGGGGGGACAGGGAGCCGGAAACACCATATATTTT. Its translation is CASSLVGGQGAGNTIYF. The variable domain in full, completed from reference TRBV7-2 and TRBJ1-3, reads GAGVSQSPSNKVTEKGKDVELRCDPISGHTALYWYRQSLGQGLEFLIYFQGNSAPDKSGLPSDRFSAERTGGSVSTLTIQRTQQEDSAVYLCASSLVGGQGAGNTIYFGEGSWLTVV.